Detailed here is one T cell receptor (beta chain). Its antigen is undetermined. Using its own MiXCR run on the 5' RACE reads, TCRdb lists one record per CDR3 protein. The sample comprises around 430,000 distinct CDR3 sequences, roughly 18% of which are singletons, and approximately 0.93% rests with the top ten. The sample originates from a study of CD8 T cells in ankylosing spondylitis. The CDR3 runs 13 residues. After removal of 7 bases from V and 7 bases from J, the junction contained 9 bases not matched to a gene. Germline CDR1 and CDR2: MNHEY and SVGAGI. The study, taken as a whole, reports: A motif of 7 to 9 highly homologous TCR beta variants was seen as apparently characteristic of ankylosing spondylitis blood. Significantly higher representation of disease-linked clones was reported for matched ankylosing spondylitis synovial fluid.

This clonotype was sampled from a male donor with ankylosing spondylitis. The sample consisted of blood, either unsorted or a sorted T cell fraction (not recorded which). The V gene is TRBV6-5, the J gene TRBJ2-7; 8 bases are a match to TRBD2. CDR3 sequence (DNA): TGTGCCAGCATCCAGGCGGGGGGCGGGGAGCAGTACTTC. It encodes CASIQAGGGEQYF.